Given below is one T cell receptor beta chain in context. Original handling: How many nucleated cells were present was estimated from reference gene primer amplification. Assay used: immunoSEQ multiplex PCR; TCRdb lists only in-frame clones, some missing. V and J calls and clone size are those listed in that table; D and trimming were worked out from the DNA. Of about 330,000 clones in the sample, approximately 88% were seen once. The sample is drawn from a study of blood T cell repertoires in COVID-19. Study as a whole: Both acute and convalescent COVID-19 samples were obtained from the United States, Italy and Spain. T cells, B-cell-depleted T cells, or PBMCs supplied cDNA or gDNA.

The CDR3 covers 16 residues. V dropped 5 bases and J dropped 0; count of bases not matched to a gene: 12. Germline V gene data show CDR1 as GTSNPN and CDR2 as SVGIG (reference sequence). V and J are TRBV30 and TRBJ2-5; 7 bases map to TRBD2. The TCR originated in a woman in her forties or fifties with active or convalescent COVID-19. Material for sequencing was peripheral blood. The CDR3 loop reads CAWGTGGGRYQETQYF. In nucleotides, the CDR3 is TGTGCCTGGGGGACGGGGGGAGGCCGGTACCAAGAGACCCAGTACTTC. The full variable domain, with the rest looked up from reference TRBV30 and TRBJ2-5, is SQTIHQWPATLVQPVGSPLSLECTVEGTSNPNLYWYRQAAGRGLQLLFYSVGIGQISSEVPQNLSASRPQDRQFILSSKKLLLSDSGFYLCAWGTGGGRYQETQYFGPGTRLLVL.